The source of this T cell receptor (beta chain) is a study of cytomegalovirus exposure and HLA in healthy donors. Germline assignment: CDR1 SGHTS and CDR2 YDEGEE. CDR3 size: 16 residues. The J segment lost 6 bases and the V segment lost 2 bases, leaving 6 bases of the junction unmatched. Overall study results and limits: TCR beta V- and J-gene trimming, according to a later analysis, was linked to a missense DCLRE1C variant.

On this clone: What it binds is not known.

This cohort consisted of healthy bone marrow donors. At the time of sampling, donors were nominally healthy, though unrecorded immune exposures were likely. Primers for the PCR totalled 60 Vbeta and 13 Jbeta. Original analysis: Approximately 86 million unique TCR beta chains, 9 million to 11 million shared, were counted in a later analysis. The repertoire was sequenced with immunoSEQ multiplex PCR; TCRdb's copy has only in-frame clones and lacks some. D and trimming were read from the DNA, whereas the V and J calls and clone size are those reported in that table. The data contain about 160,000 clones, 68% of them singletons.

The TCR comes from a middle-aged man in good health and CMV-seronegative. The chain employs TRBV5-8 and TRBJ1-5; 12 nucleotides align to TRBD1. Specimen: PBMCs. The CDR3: CASSFRDRGLGQPQHF. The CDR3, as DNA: TGTGCCAGCAGCTTCCGGGACAGGGGGCTCGGTCAGCCCCAGCATTTT.